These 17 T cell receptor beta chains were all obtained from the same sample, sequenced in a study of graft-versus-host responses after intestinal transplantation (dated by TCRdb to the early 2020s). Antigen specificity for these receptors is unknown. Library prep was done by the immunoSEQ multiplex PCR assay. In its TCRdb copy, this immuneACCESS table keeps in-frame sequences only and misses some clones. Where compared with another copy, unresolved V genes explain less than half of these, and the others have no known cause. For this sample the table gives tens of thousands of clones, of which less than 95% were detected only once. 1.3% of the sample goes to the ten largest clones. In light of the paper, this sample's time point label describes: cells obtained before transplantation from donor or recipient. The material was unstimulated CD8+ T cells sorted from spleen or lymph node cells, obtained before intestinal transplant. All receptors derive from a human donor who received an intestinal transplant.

In nucleotides, the CDR3 is TGTGCCAGCACAGGTGCTGGGGCCAACGTCCTGACTTTC. It specifies CASTGAGANVLTF. The rearrangement uses TRBV6-1 and TRBJ2-6; no definite D call. Trimming left V 7 bases short and J 2 bases short, with 6 bases between. CDR3 size: 13 residues. Germline values: CDR1 MNHNS, CDR2 SASEGT.

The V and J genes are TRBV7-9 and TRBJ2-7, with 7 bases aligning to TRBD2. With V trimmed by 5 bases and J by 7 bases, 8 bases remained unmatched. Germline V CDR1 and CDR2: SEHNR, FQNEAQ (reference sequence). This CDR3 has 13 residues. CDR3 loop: CASSPSGGVEQYF. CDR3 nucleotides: TGTGCCAGCAGCCCGAGTGGGGGGGTGGAGCAGTACTTC.

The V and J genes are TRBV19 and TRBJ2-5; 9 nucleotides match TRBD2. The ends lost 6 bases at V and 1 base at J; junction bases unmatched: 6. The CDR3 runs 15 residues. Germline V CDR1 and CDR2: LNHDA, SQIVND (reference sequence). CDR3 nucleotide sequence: TGTGCCAGTAGCCCACTAGCGGGCCTCCAAGAGACCCAGTACTTC. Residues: CASSPLAGLQETQYF.

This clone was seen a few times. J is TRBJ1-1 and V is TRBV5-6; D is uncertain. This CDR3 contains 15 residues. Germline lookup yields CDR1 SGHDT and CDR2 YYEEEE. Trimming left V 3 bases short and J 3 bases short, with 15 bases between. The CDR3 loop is CASSSHSRFDTEAFF. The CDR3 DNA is TGTGCCAGCAGCTCCCACAGCCGTTTTGACACTGAAGCTTTCTTT.

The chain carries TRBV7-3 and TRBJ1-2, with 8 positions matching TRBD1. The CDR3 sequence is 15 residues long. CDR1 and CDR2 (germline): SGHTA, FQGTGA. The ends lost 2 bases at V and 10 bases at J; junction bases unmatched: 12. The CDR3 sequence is CASSLDRGMGVLYTF. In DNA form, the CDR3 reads TGTGCCAGCAGCTTAGACAGGGGTATGGGGGTCCTCTACACCTTC.

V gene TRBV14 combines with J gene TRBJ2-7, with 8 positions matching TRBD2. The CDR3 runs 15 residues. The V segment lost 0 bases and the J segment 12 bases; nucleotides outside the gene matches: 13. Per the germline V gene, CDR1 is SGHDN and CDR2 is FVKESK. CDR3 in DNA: TGTGCCAGCAGCCAAGAGGCCGGGCGGGGGGACCCCTGGTACTTC. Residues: CASSQEAGRGDPWYF.

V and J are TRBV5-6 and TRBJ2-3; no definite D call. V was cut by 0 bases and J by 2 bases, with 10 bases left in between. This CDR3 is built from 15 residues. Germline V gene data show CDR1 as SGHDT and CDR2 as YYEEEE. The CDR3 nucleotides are TGTGCCAGCAGCTTGGGTGACACGTACACAGATACGCAGTATTTT. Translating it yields CASSLGDTYTDTQYF. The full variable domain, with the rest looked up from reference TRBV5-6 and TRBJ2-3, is DAGVTQSPTHLIKTRGQQVTLRCSPKSGHDTVSWYQQALGQGPQFIFQYYEEEERQRGNFPDRFSGHQFPNYSSELNVNALLLGDSALYLCASSLGDTYTDTQYFGPGTRLTVL.

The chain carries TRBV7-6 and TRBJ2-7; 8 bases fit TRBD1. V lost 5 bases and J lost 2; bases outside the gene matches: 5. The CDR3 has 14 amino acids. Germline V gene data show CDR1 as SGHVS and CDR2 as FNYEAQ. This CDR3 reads CASSAGTGAYEQYF. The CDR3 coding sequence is TGTGCCAGCAGCGCCGGGACAGGAGCCTACGAGCAGTACTTC.

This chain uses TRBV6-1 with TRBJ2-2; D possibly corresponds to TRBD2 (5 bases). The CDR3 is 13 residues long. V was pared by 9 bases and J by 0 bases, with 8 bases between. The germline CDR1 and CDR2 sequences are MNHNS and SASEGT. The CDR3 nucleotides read TGTGCCAGTCCCGGGACGAACACCGGGGAGCTGTTTTTT. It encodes CASPGTNTGELFF.

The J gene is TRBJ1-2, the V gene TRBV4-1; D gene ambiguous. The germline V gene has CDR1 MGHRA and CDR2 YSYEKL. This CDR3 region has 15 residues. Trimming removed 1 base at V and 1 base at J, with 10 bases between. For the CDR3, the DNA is TGCGCCAGCAGCCAAGGCGTCCGAGGTAACTATGGCTACACCTTC. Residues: CASSQGVRGNYGYTF.

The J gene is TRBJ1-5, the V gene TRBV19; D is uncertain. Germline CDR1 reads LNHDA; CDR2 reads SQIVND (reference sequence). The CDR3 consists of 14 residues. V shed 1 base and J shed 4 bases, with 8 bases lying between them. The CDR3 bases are TGTGCCAGTAGTATAGCCTCACTAAATCAGCCCCAGCATTTT. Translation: CASSIASLNQPQHF.

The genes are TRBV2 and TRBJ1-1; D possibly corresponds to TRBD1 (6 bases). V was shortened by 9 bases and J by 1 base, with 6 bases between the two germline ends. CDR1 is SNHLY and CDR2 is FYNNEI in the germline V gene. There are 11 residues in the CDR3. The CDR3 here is CARQGNTEAFF. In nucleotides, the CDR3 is TGTGCCAGACAGGGGAACACTGAAGCTTTCTTT.

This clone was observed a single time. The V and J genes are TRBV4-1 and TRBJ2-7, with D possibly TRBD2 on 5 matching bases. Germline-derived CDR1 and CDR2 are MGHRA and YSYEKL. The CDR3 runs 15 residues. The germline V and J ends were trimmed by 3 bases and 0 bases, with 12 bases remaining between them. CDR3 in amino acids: CASSQEAGASYEQYF. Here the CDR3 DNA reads TGCGCCAGCAGCCAGGAGGCAGGTGCCTCCTACGAGCAGTACTTC.

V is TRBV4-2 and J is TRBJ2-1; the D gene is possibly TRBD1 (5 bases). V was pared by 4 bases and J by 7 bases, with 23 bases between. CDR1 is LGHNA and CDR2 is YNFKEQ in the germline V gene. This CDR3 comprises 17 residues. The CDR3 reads CASSLIKGSQIGNEQFF. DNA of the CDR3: TGTGCCAGCAGCCTCATCAAGGGGTCCCAAATTGGGAATGAGCAGTTCTTC.

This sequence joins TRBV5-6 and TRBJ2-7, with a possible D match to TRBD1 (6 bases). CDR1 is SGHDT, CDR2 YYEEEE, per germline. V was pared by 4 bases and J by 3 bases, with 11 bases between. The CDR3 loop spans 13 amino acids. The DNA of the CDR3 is TGTGCCAGCAGCCCGGGACATCTCTACGAGCAGTACTTC. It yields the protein CASSPGHLYEQYF. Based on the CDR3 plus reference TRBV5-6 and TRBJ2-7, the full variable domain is DAGVTQSPTHLIKTRGQQVTLRCSPKSGHDTVSWYQQALGQGPQFIFQYYEEEERQRGNFPDRFSGHQFPNYSSELNVNALLLGDSALYLCASSPGHLYEQYFGPGTRLTVT.

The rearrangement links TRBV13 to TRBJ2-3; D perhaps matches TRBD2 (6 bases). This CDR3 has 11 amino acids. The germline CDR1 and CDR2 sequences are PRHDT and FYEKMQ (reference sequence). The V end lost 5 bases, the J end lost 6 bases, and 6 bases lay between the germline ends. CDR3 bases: TGTGCCAGCAGCGCGGGGGATACGCAGTATTTT. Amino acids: CASSAGDTQYF.

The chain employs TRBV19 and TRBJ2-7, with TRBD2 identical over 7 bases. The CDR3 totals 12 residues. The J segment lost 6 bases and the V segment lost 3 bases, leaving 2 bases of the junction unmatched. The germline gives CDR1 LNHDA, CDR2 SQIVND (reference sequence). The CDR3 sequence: CASSIPGGEQYF. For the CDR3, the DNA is TGTGCCAGTAGTATTCCGGGAGGCGAGCAGTACTTC.